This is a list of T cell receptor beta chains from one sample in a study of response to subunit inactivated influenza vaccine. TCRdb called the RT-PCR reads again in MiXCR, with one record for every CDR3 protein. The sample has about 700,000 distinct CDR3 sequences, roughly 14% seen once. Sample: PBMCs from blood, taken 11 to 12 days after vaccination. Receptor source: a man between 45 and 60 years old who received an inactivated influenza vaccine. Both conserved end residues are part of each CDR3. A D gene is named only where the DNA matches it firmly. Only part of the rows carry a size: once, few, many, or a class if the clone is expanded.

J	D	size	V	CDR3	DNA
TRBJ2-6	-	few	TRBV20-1	CSARDLGISGANVLTF	TGCAGTGCTAGAGATTTAGGGATCTCTGGGGCCAACGTCCTGACTTTC
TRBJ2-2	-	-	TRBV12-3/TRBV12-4	CASLPSRDTGELFF	TGTGCCAGCCTACCTTCGCGGGACACCGGGGAGCTGTTTTTT
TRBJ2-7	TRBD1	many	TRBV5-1	CASSLAGQGADEQYF	TGCGCCAGCAGCTTGGCAGGACAGGGGGCTGACGAGCAGTACTTC
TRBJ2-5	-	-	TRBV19	CASSIASQGLETQYF	TGTGCCAGTAGTATCGCCTCGCAGGGTTTGGAGACCCAGTACTTC
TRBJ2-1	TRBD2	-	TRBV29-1	CSVLIGTSVNNEQFF	TGCAGCGTTCTGATCGGGACTAGCGTTAACAATGAGCAGTTCTTC
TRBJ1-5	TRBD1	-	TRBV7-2	CASSGQVSNQPQHF	TGTGCCAGCAGCGGACAGGTTAGCAATCAGCCCCAGCATTTT
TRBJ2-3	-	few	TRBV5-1	CASSLVPKDTQYF	TGCGCCAGCAGCTTGGTTCCAAAAGATACGCAGTATTTT
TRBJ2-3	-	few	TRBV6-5	CASSHGQITDTQYF	TGTGCCAGCAGTCACGGACAGATCACAGATACGCAGTATTTT
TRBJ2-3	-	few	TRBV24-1	CATSDLVRGTDTQYF	TGTGCCACCAGTGATTTGGTGCGGGGCACAGATACGCAGTATTTT
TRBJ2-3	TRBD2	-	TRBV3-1	CAEATSADTQYF	TGTGCCGAAGCTACTAGCGCAGATACGCAGTATTTT
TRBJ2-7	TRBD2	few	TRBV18	CASSPTSGRAEQYF	TGTGCCAGCTCACCGACTAGCGGGAGGGCCGAGCAGTACTTC
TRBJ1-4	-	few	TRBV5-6	CASSFAGAATNEKLFF	TGTGCCAGCAGCTTCGCAGGGGCCGCAACTAATGAAAAACTGTTTTTT
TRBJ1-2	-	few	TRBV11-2	CASSAEGDGYTF	TGTGCCAGCAGCGCCGAAGGGGATGGCTACACCTTC
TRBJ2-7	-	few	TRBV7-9	CASSLSEPYEQYF	TGTGCCAGCAGCTTGAGTGAACCCTACGAGCAGTACTTC
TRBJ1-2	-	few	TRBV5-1	CASSPGHFYGYTF	TGCGCCAGCAGCCCAGGACATTTCTATGGCTACACCTTC
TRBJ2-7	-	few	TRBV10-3	CAISESTRRNEQYF	TGTGCCATCAGTGAGTCGACCCGCAGGAACGAGCAGTACTTC
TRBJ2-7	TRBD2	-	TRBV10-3	CAISESRVAGGTYEQYF	TGTGCCATCAGTGAGTCGAGGGTAGCGGGGGGAACCTACGAGCAGTACTTC
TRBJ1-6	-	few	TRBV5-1	CASSPDSYNSPLHF	TGCGCCAGCAGCCCGGACAGTTATAATTCACCCCTCCACTTT
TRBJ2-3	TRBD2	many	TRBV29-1	CSGKQAGGDTQYF	TGCAGCGGGAAGCAAGCGGGGGGCGATACGCAGTATTTT
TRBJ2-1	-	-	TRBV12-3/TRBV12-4	CASIVSIDNEQFF	TGTGCCAGCATCGTCTCCATCGACAATGAGCAGTTCTTC
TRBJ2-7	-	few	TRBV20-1	CSAPARIGGTEQYF	TGCAGTGCTCCCGCCCGAATAGGGGGGACCGAGCAGTACTTC
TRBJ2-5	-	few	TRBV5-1	CASSLVPAQGETQYF	TGCGCCAGCAGCTTGGTGCCAGCCCAAGGGGAGACCCAGTACTTC
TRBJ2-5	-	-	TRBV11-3	CASSRGVQETQYF	TGTGCCAGCAGTCGTGGGGTCCAAGAGACCCAGTACTTC
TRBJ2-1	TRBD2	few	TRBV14	CASSQALAGGPNEQFF	TGTGCCAGCAGCCAAGCTTTAGCGGGAGGGCCGAATGAGCAGTTCTTC
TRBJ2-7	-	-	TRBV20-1	CSARGASSYEQYF	TGCAGTGCTAGAGGAGCCAGCTCCTACGAGCAGTACTTC
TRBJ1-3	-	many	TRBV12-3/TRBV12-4	CASSPGPPGNTIYF	TGTGCCAGCAGCCCGGGCCCACCTGGAAACACCATATATTTT
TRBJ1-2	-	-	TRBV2	CASSESGDGYTF	TGTGCCAGCAGTGAAAGCGGGGATGGCTACACCTTC
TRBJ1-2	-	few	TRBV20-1	CSAPDRSEAGYTF	TGCAGTGCTCCGGACAGAAGTGAAGCCGGCTACACCTTC
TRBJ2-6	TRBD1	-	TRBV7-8	CASSLGVNRGNSGANVLTF	TGTGCCAGCAGCTTAGGAGTTAACAGGGGCAACTCTGGGGCCAACGTCCTGACTTTC
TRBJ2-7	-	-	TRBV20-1	CSARDSLGEQYF	TGCAGTGCTAGAGATTCGCTAGGCGAGCAGTACTTC
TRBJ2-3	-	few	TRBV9	CASSFGRSDTQYF	TGTGCCAGCAGCTTTGGACGATCAGATACGCAGTATTTT
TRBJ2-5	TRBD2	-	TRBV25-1	CASSTLAGGGETQYF	TGTGCCAGCAGTACCCTAGCGGGGGGGGGCGAGACCCAGTACTTC
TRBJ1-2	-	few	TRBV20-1	CSARAGLGYTF	TGCAGTGCTAGGGCGGGGTTGGGCTACACCTTC
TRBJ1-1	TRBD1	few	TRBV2	CASSVQGAPSEAFF	TGTGCCAGCAGTGTTCAGGGGGCGCCTTCTGAAGCTTTCTTT
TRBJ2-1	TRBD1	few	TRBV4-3	CASSQGTGGINEQFF	TGCGCCAGCAGCCAAGGGACAGGGGGTATCAATGAGCAGTTCTTC
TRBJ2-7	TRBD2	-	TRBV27	CASSLYGLAGHLTTNEQYF	TGTGCCAGCAGTTTATACGGACTAGCGGGGCACCTAACTACGAACGAGCAGTACTTC
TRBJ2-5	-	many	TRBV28	CASRTSGTQYF	TGTGCCAGCAGGACTTCGGGGACCCAGTACTTC
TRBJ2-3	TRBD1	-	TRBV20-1	CSAPRTGVLKDTQYF	TGCAGTGCTCCCCGGACAGGGGTTTTGAAAGATACGCAGTATTTT
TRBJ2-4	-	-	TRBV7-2	CASSTKSSPKNIQYF	TGTGCCAGCAGCACCAAATCCTCGCCCAAAAACATTCAGTACTTC
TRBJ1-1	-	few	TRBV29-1	CSVAGQANTEAFF	TGCAGCGTCGCAGGGCAGGCTAACACTGAAGCTTTCTTT
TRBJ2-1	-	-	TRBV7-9	CASSPPGWEGSYNEQFF	TGTGCCAGCAGCCCACCGGGATGGGAAGGCTCCTACAATGAGCAGTTCTTC
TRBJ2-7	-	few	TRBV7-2	CASSSRGRRYEQYF	TGTGCCAGCAGCTCGCGGGGCCGCCGGTACGAGCAGTACTTC
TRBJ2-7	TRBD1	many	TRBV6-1	CASSPVDLDRGPVHEQYF	TGTGCCAGCAGCCCCGTAGATTTAGACAGGGGGCCTGTCCACGAGCAGTACTTC
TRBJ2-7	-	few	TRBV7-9	CASSKLVSSYEQYF	TGTGCCAGCAGCAAACTAGTATCGTCCTACGAGCAGTACTTC
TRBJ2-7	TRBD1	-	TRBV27	CASKFSRGPYEQYF	TGTGCCAGCAAATTTAGTAGGGGGCCCTACGAGCAGTACTTC
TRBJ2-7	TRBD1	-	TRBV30	CAWSGDRAGSYEQYF	TGTGCCTGGAGTGGGGACAGGGCCGGTTCATACGAGCAGTACTTC
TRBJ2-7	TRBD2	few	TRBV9	CASSVGGGVGEQYF	TGTGCCAGCAGCGTTGGTGGGGGGGTAGGCGAGCAGTACTTC
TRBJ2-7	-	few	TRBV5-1	CASSLAPLDSASSYEQYF	TGCGCCAGCAGCTTGGCCCCACTCGACAGTGCTAGCTCCTACGAGCAGTACTTC
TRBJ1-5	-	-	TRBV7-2	CASSLGAQRNQPQHF	TGTGCCAGCAGCTTAGGGGCACAACGCAATCAGCCCCAGCATTTT
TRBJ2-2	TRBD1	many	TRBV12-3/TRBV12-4	CASSRQGNTGELFF	TGTGCCAGCAGCAGACAGGGGAACACCGGGGAGCTGTTTTTT